These 15 T cell receptor beta chains were sequenced from one sample in a study of cytomegalovirus exposure and HLA in healthy donors. The PCR had 60 Vbeta and 13 Jbeta primers. Repertoires were generated with immunoSEQ multiplex PCR, while TCRdb's copy carries only in-frame clones and drops some. The sample records under 200,000 clones, less than 80% being singletons. The source material was PBMCs. Receptor source: a woman aged 40 to 50 in good health and CMV-seronegative.

This chain uses TRBV19 with TRBJ2-1; 11 nucleotides line up with TRBD2. Trimming took 3 bases from V and 12 from J; bases not matched to a gene: 7. The CDR3 is made up of 14 amino acids. From germline, CDR1 is LNHDA and CDR2 SQIVND (reference sequence). The CDR3 here is CASSMTSGVEGQFF. The CDR3 region has the DNA TGTGCCAGTAGTATGACTAGCGGGGTAGAGGGGCAGTTCTTC.

The sample holds one count of this clone. The V and J genes are TRBV28 and TRBJ2-7, with TRBD2 as a possible D gene (6 bases). Between the trimmed V and J ends, which lost 8 bases and 6 bases, there was a span of 23 bases. This CDR3 spans 15 amino acids. Germline assignment: CDR1 MDHEN and CDR2 SYDVKM. CDR3 sequence: CASAAEAGWQGEQYF. DNA of the CDR3: TGTGCCAGCGCCGCCGAGGCGGGATGGCAAGGCGAGCAGTACTTC.

This chain links TRBV2 with TRBJ1-2; D might be TRBD1 (5 bases). The CDR3 has 16 residues. V was clipped by 2 bases and J by 8 bases, with 21 bases between them. Germline values: CDR1 SNHLY, CDR2 FYNNEI. The CDR3 DNA reads as TGTGCCAGCAGTGAATGGGGCGCAACGGCCCCTCGGGGCTACACCTTC. Translated, it gives CASSEWGATAPRGYTF.

This clone was seen more than once but under ten times. The rearrangement links TRBV9 to TRBJ1-5; 7 bases match TRBD1. V gave up 4 bases and J gave up 4 bases; unmatched junction bases: 8. Per germline, CDR1 SGDLS and CDR2 YYNGEE. The CDR3 length is 15 residues. The CDR3 here is CASSPGQQPNQPQHF. The DNA of the CDR3 is TGTGCCAGCAGCCCGGGACAGCAACCTAATCAGCCCCAGCATTTT. The entire variable domain, with the rest obtained from reference TRBV9 and TRBJ1-5, is as follows: DSGVTQTPKHLITATGQRVTLRCSPRSGDLSVYWYQQSLDQGLQFLIQYYNGEERAKGNILERFSAQQFPDLHSELNLSSLELGDSALYFCASSPGQQPNQPQHFGDGTRLSIL.

The chain has TRBV25-1 and TRBJ1-4, with a tentative D call TRBD1 (6 bases). The length of the CDR3 is 15 residues. Trimming shortened V by 4 bases and J by 8 bases, and 17 bases separated the two germline ends. Germline V gene lookup returns CDR1 MGHDK and CDR2 SYGVNS. CDR3 in amino acids: CASSVDREKQEKLFF. CDR3 DNA sequence: TGTGCCAGCAGTGTGGACAGAGAAAAACAGGAAAAACTGTTTTTT.

The V and J genes are TRBV2 and TRBJ2-2; possible D gene TRBD1, 6 bases. Germline loops: CDR1 SNHLY, CDR2 FYNNEI. V lost 6 bases and J lost 0, with 11 bases in between. The CDR3 contains 15 residues. In DNA, the CDR3 is TGTGCCAGCAGAACCGGGACAACGAACACCGGGGAGCTGTTTTTT. Amino acids: CASRTGTTNTGELFF.

This clone was counted a few times. The chain combines TRBV4-2 with TRBJ1-3; D call uncertain. V was trimmed by 0 bases and J by 2 bases, leaving 8 bases between them. From germline, CDR1 is LGHNA and CDR2 YNFKEQ. This CDR3 comprises 15 residues. This CDR3 is CASSQDDITGNTIYF. The DNA for the CDR3 is TGTGCCAGCAGCCAAGATGACATAACTGGAAACACCATATATTTT.

This CDR3 reads CASSLGGLYEQYF. DNA for the CDR3: TGTGCCAGCAGCTTAGGGGGCCTCTACGAGCAGTACTTC. The V gene is TRBV7-9, the J gene TRBJ2-7; weak D call: TRBD1 (5 bases). CDR3 length equals 13 residues. Germline CDR1 SEHNR, CDR2 FQNEAQ (reference sequence). V lost 1 base to trimming and J lost 3 bases, with 7 bases between them.

This chain uses TRBV7-3 with TRBJ2-1; possibly TRBD1 for D (6 bases). V gave up 5 bases and J gave up 1 base, with 12 bases separating them. From germline, CDR1 is SGHTA and CDR2 FQGTGA. The CDR3 has 15 residues. CDR3 sequence: CASSPQGSSYNEQFF. CDR3 in DNA: TGTGCCAGCAGCCCCCAGGGGAGTTCCTACAATGAGCAGTTCTTC.

The chain uses TRBV9 and TRBJ1-3, with 10 bases identical to TRBD1. The CDR3 covers 15 residues. Trimming removed 4 bases from V and 2 bases from J; junction bases left unmatched: 3. The germline V gene has CDR1 SGDLS and CDR2 YYNGEE. For the CDR3, the DNA is TGTGCCAGCAGCCTTGACAGGGGGCCTGGAAACACCATATATTTT. It translates to CASSLDRGPGNTIYF.

The chain combines TRBV5-4 with TRBJ1-1, with D possibly being TRBD1 (5 bases). Trimming removed 1 base at V and 3 bases at J, with 10 bases between. Germline V gene data show CDR1 as SGHNT and CDR2 as YYREEE (reference sequence). This CDR3 spans 14 amino acids. The CDR3 sequence: CASSLRTRDTEAFF. CDR3 DNA sequence: TGTGCCAGCAGCTTGAGGACCAGGGACACTGAAGCTTTCTTT.

V gene TRBV30 combines with J gene TRBJ1-2; 9 bases match TRBD1. Unmatched junction bases numbered 8, after V lost 5 bases and J lost 7 bases. CDR1 and CDR2 from the germline V gene are GTSNPN and SVGIG (reference sequence). This CDR3 is built from 13 residues. DNA of the CDR3: TGTGCCTGGGATAGACAGGGGGTACGTGGCTACACCTTC. Encoded protein: CAWDRQGVRGYTF.

The V and J genes are TRBV6-1 and TRBJ2-1, with TRBD2 matching over 8 bases. The CDR3 runs to 15 residues. Germline values: CDR1 MNHNS, CDR2 SASEGT. V lost 6 bases to trimming and J lost 6 bases; unmatched junction nucleotides: 10. The DNA for the CDR3 is TGTGCCAGCAGCCTGACGGGACTAGTAGGCAATGAGCAGTTCTTC. Translation: CASSLTGLVGNEQFF.

Details on this clone: This same CDR3 is encoded by further DNA sequences in the sample. V and J are TRBV27 and TRBJ1-1, with TRBD1 identical over 8 bases. Trimming removed 6 bases from V and 4 bases from J; junction bases left unmatched: 4. The CDR3 is 13 residues long. Germline CDR1 is MNHEY and CDR2 is SMNVEV (reference sequence). The CDR3 loop is CASSIDRGTEAFF. The CDR3 DNA sequence: TGTGCCAGCAGCATCGACAGGGGCACTGAAGCTTTCTTT.

There are a few counts of this clone. This sequence joins TRBV30 and TRBJ2-7, with D tentatively TRBD2 (6 bases). This CDR3 has 15 amino acids. V was shortened by 0 bases and J by 2 bases, with 14 bases between the two germline ends. Germline values: CDR1 GTSNPN, CDR2 SVGIG (reference sequence). CDR3 loop: CAWSVREKGAYEQYF. CDR3 coding DNA: TGTGCCTGGAGTGTACGGGAGAAAGGGGCCTACGAGCAGTACTTC.